A selection of T cell receptor beta chains follows, all from one sample in a study of T-cell memory formation after mild COVID-19. Each CDR3 protein is one row after TCRdb ran MiXCR on the 5' RACE reads. The sample holds more than 250,000 distinct CDR3 sequences, 16% seen once. Sequencing was performed on PBMCs or a T cell subset sorted from them (not recorded which). These receptors were taken from a young man who had mild COVID-19 (a few samples of this study predate the infection). Cell type and time point are not known. CDR3s include the opening cysteine and the closing phenylalanine or tryptophan. Fields, in order: D gene, J gene, clone size, V gene, CDR3 DNA, CDR3 protein. A D gene is named only where the DNA matches it firmly. A row's size may be missing; if present it is once, few, many or a size class.

-	TRBJ2-1	few	TRBV5-5	TGTGCCAGCAGCTTAAGTTGGGCGGGCAATGAGCAGTTCTTC	CASSLSWAGNEQFF
-	TRBJ2-5	-	TRBV14	TGTGCCAGCAGCCAAGCTTTAGGGTTGTGGCAGACCCAGTACTTC	CASSQALGLWQTQYF
-	TRBJ2-2	many	TRBV15	TGTGCCACCAGCAGAGATTTACAGGGCGCCGGGGAGCTGTTTTTT	CATSRDLQGAGELFF
-	TRBJ2-3	-	TRBV20-1	TGCAGTGCCCGAGATGATCTAGTTCTGGTCACAGATACGCAGTATTTT	CSARDDLVLVTDTQYF
TRBD2	TRBJ2-5	few	TRBV6-1	TGTGCCAGCAGGCGGGGGGTTCAGGGATGGGAGACCCAGTACTTC	CASRRGVQGWETQYF
-	TRBJ1-1	few	TRBV4-2	TGTGCCAGCAGCCAAGTGGCGGACACTGAAGCTTTCTTT	CASSQVADTEAFF
-	TRBJ2-5	few	TRBV12-3/TRBV12-4	TGTGCCAGCAGTTTAGGAAGTGCTCTCGGACCCTGGGAGACCCAGTACTTC	CASSLGSALGPWETQYF
-	TRBJ2-1	once	TRBV14	TGTGCCAGCAGCCAAGTCGGCGGGGTGTTGGGCAATGAGCAGTTCTTC	CASSQVGGVLGNEQFF
-	TRBJ2-3	few	TRBV5-1	TGCGCCAGCAGCTGGCTGACGGCGGGACTGGGCACAGATACGCAGTATTTT	CASSWLTAGLGTDTQYF
-	TRBJ2-5	-	TRBV7-9	TGTGCCAGCAGCTCAGTGGGTAGCCAAGAGACCCAGTACTTC	CASSSVGSQETQYF
-	TRBJ1-3	many	TRBV12-3/TRBV12-4	TGTGCCAGCGGCAGCTCTGGAAACACCATATATTTT	CASGSSGNTIYF
TRBD1	TRBJ2-5	many	TRBV5-1	TGCGCCAGCAGCTTATTACCGGGACAGCGGACCCAGTACTTC	CASSLLPGQRTQYF
TRBD2	TRBJ2-3	-	TRBV5-1	TGCGCCAGCAGCTCATCTAGCGGGGGCACAGATACGCAGTATTTT	CASSSSSGGTDTQYF
TRBD1	TRBJ1-5	few	TRBV4-2	TGTGCCAGCAGCCGGACAGGGCTTGGTCAGCCCCAGCATTTT	CASSRTGLGQPQHF
-	TRBJ1-2	many	TRBV27	TGTGCCAGCAGTCCTACAGGGAGAGGCTACACCTTC	CASSPTGRGYTF
-	TRBJ1-2	-	TRBV7-2	TGTGCCAGCAGCTCCCCAACAGGGTACAGGTGGGGCTACACCTTC	CASSSPTGYRWGYTF
TRBD2	TRBJ2-1	few	TRBV2	TGTGCCAGCAGTGAACTAGCGGGGGACTACAATGAGCAGTTCTTC	CASSELAGDYNEQFF
TRBD2	TRBJ2-7	few	TRBV6-2/TRBV6-3	TGTGCCAGCAGCCCGTTCGGGGGGACCTACGAGCAGTACTTC	CASSPFGGTYEQYF
-	TRBJ2-1	few	TRBV6-2/TRBV6-3	TGTGCCAGCAGTTACTATGCCAAGGGGCAGTTCTTC	CASSYYAKGQFF
TRBD2	TRBJ2-3	many	TRBV7-2	TGTGCCAGCAGCTTTGTCCCTCTAGCGGGGAGGGATACGCAGTATTTT	CASSFVPLAGRDTQYF
TRBD1	TRBJ2-3	-	TRBV7-2	TGTGCCAGCAGCTTGAGCAGGGGGCGGTTCCCACTCACAGATACGCAGTATTTT	CASSLSRGRFPLTDTQYF
TRBD1	TRBJ1-5	few	TRBV7-9	TGTGCCAGCAGCAATGACAGGGTAACTCAGCCCCAGCATTTT	CASSNDRVTQPQHF
TRBD1	TRBJ1-1	few	TRBV11-2	TGTGCCAGCAGATCCGGGACAGGGTTGGGCACTGAAGCTTTCTTT	CASRSGTGLGTEAFF
-	TRBJ1-2	-	TRBV12-3/TRBV12-4	TGTGCCAGCAGGGGGCTGTACAGGGAGATTTATGGCTACACCTTC	CASRGLYREIYGYTF
-	TRBJ2-3	-	TRBV4-1	TGCGCCAGCAGCCCCAGAAGAGATACAGATACGCAGTATTTT	CASSPRRDTDTQYF
-	TRBJ2-2	-	TRBV7-3	TGTGCCAGCAGCATGCCCCCGGGGATGGGCACCGGGGAGCTGTTTTTT	CASSMPPGMGTGELFF
TRBD2	TRBJ2-3	few	TRBV15	TGTGCCACCAGCCTCGGACTAGCGAGAAGCACAGATACGCAGTATTTT	CATSLGLARSTDTQYF
-	TRBJ2-5	few	TRBV12-3/TRBV12-4	TGTGCCAGCACTCCAGACTCCCTGGAAGGGACCCAGTACTTC	CASTPDSLEGTQYF
-	TRBJ2-4	-	TRBV4-3	TGCGCCAGCAGCCAAGACGGGGCCACGAAGAACATTCAGTACTTC	CASSQDGATKNIQYF
-	TRBJ2-5	-	TRBV5-1	TGCGCCAGCAGCTTGGCGGTAGACACGGTCCAGTACTTC	CASSLAVDTVQYF
-	TRBJ2-3	-	TRBV6-5	TGTGCCAGCAGTTACGGGTACTCACGTGATACGCAGTATTTT	CASSYGYSRDTQYF
-	TRBJ1-2	few	TRBV20-1	TGCAGTGCCAGCTTGGCTTCGAACTATGGCTACACCTTC	CSASLASNYGYTF
TRBD2	TRBJ2-2	-	TRBV27	TGTGCCAGCAGTTTCACTAGCGGGGGGCCGATGAATGGGGAGCTGTTTTTT	CASSFTSGGPMNGELFF
-	TRBJ2-1	few	TRBV7-2	TGTGCCAGCAGCCCGAGAGAGGGAGGTGAGCAGTTCTTC	CASSPREGGEQFF
TRBD1	TRBJ2-3	once	TRBV6-6	TGTGCCAGCGGGGGACAGGGCGGCGATACGCAGTATTTT	CASGGQGGDTQYF
-	TRBJ2-3	few	TRBV6-1	TGTGCCAGCACCCCACGCCCGGTCCCAAACATTCACACAGATACGCAGTATTTT	CASTPRPVPNIHTDTQYF